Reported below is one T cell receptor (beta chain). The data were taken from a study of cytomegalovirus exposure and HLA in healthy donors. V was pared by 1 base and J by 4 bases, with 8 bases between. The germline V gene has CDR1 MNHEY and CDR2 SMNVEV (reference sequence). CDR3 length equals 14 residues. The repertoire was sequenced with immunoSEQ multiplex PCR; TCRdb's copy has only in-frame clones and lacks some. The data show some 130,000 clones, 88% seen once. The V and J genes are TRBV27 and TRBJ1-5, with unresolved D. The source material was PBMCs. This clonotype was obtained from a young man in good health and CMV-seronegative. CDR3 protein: CASSLLAGNQPQHF. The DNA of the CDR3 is TGTGCCAGCAGTTTATTGGCAGGTAATCAGCCCCAGCATTTT.